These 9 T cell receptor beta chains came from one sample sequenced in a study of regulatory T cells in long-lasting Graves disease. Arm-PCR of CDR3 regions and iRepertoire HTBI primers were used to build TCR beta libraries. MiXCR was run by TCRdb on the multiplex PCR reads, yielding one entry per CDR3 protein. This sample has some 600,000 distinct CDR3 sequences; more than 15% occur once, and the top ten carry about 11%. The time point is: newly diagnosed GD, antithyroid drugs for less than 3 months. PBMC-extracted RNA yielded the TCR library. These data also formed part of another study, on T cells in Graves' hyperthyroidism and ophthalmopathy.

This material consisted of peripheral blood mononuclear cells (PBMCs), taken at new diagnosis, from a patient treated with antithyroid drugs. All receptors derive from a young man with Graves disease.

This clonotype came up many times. The CDR3 DNA reads TGTGCCAGCGGGGGACAGATTAACACTGAAGCTTTCTTT. Its protein product is CASGGQINTEAFF. The rearrangement links TRBV2 to TRBJ1-1; TRBD1 aligns across 7 bases. Per germline, CDR1 SNHLY and CDR2 FYNNEI. Trimming cost V 8 bases and J 2 bases; bases outside gene matches: 5. CDR3 length equals 13 residues.

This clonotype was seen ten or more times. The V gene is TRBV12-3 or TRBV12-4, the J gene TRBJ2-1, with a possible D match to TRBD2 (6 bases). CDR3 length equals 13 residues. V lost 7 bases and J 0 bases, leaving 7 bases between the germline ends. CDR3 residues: CASMTSSYNEQFF. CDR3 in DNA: TGTGCCAGCATGACTAGCTCCTACAATGAGCAGTTCTTC.

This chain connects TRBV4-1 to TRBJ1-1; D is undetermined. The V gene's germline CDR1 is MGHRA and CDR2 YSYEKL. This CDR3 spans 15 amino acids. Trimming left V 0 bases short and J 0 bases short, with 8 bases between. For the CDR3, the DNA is TGCGCCAGCAGCCAAGATAGGAGACTGAACACTGAAGCTTTCTTT. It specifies CASSQDRRLNTEAFF.

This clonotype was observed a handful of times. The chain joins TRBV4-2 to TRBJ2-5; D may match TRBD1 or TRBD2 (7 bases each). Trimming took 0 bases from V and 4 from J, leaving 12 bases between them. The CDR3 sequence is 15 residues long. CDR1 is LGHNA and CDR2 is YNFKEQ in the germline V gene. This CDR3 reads CASSQEARGGETQYF. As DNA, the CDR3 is TGTGCCAGCAGCCAAGAGGCCAGGGGGGGAGAGACCCAGTACTTC.

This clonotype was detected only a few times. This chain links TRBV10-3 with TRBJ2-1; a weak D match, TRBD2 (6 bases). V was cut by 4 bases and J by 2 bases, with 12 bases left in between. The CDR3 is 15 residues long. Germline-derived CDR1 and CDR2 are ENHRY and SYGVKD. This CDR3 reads CAISGQAGPYNEQFF. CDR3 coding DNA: TGTGCCATCAGTGGTCAAGCGGGTCCCTACAATGAGCAGTTCTTC.

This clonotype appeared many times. CDR3 loop: CSARERGAYEQYF. Here the CDR3 DNA reads TGCAGTGCTAGAGAAAGGGGAGCCTACGAGCAGTACTTC. The rearrangement links TRBV20-1 to TRBJ2-7; D could derive from TRBD1 or TRBD2 (5 bases each). The germline V gene has CDR1 DFQATT and CDR2 SNEGSKA (reference sequence). CDR3 size: 13 residues. Trimming shortened V by 0 bases and J by 2 bases, and 8 bases separated the two germline ends.

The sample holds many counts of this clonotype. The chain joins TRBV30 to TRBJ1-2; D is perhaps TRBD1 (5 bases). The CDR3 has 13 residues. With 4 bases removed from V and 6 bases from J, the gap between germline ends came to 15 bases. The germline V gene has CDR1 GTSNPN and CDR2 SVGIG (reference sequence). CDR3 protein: CAWTLGAVNGYTF. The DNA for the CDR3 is TGTGCCTGGACACTAGGGGCGGTAAATGGCTACACCTTC.

In nucleotides, the CDR3 is TGTGCCAGCAGCTTAGGGGCTAGCGGGACCGACAATGAGCAGTTCTTC. It codes for CASSLGASGTDNEQFF. The chain joins TRBV7-3 to TRBJ2-1; 9 bases agree with TRBD2. There are 16 residues in the CDR3. Germline V CDR1 and CDR2: SGHTA, FQGTGA. V dropped 2 bases and J dropped 5; count of bases not matched to a gene: 7.

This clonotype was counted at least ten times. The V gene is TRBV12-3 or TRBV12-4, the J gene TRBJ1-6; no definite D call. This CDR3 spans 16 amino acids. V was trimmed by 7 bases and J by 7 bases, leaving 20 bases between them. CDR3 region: CASTLFAGLDNSPLHF. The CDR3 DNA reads TGTGCCAGCACCCTTTTCGCGGGCCTCGACAATTCACCCCTCCACTTT.